This record covers a single T cell receptor (beta chain). Those enrolled, adults aged roughly 18 to 89 years, came from around 25 US areas. Symptom resolution, clearance, or two negative PCRs marked the recovered donors of Cohort 3. This sample was included in a study of blood T cell repertoires in COVID-19. The wider study: Some COVID-19 samples were acute and others convalescent; all came from the United States, Italy and Spain.

The assay was immunoSEQ multiplex PCR, and TCRdb's table has in-frame clones only and misses some. The table lists about 300,000 clones, 86% of them singletons. This CDR3 contains 16 residues. Germline V gene sequence: CDR1 SEHNR, CDR2 FQNEAQ (reference sequence). V was shortened by 1 base and J by 3 bases, with 12 bases between the two germline ends. Sequencing was performed on PBMCs or T cells enriched from blood (not recorded which). The TCR comes from a young woman who had recovered from COVID-19. The chain uses TRBV7-9 and TRBJ2-2; possible D gene TRBD2, 6 bases. This CDR3 is CASSLVKGRHTGELFF. As DNA, the CDR3 is TGTGCCAGCAGCTTAGTCAAGGGGAGGCACACCGGGGAGCTGTTTTTT.